These T cell receptor beta chains were read from a single sample in a study of T cell responses to AZD1222 COVID-19 vaccine. TCRdb's copy holds only in-frame clones and misses some; the assay was immunoSEQ multiplex PCR. The repertoire holds fewer than 150,000 clones, with approximately 90% as singletons. Sequences were derived from peripheral blood, sampled 28 days after the second AZD1222 dose. The receptors derive from an adult who received the AZD1222 COVID-19 vaccine. The CDR3 runs from the conserved cysteine through the conserved F or W. Each record gives: D gene, J gene, clone size, V gene, CDR3 DNA, CDR3 protein. The D gene is left open where the match is weak. Expanded clones are given a class, and other clones once, few, many or no size at all.

>NA|TRBJ2-5|once|TRBV7-9
TGTGCCAGCCGAGGGCTAGCGAAAGAGACCCAGTACTTC
CASRGLAKETQYF
>TRBD1|TRBJ1-4|NA|TRBV5-6
TGTGCCAGCAGCCCCCCGGGACAGGCTAATGAAAAACTGTTTTTT
CASSPPGQANEKLFF
>TRBD1|TRBJ2-3|few|TRBV5-6
TGTGCCAGCAGCGTACAGGGGGTGAGAGACATAGATACGCAGTATTTT
CASSVQGVRDIDTQYF
>NA|TRBJ1-5|once|TRBV7-9
TGTGCCAGCAGCCTGAGGGAGGATCAGCCCCAGCATTTT
CASSLREDQPQHF
>TRBD2|TRBJ2-1|NA|TRBV7-6
TGTGCCAGCAGCCCCCTCGAGGGACTAGCGCCTTACAATGAGCAGTTCTTC
CASSPLEGLAPYNEQFF
>TRBD2|TRBJ2-5|NA|TRBV11-2
TGTGCCAGCAGCTGGTGGGCTAGCGGGGACGTGGAGACCCAGTACTTC
CASSWWASGDVETQYF
>TRBD2|TRBJ2-1|NA|TRBV5-1
TGCGCCAGCAGCTTGAGAGGCGCCGCTAGCGGGAGGGACAATGAGCAGTTCTTC
CASSLRGAASGRDNEQFF
>TRBD1|TRBJ2-2|NA|TRBV7-8
TGTGCCAGCAGCCCGAGGGGATTGGGACAGGCGAACACCGGGGAGCTGTTTTTT
CASSPRGLGQANTGELFF
>TRBD2|TRBJ2-3|NA|TRBV12-3/TRBV12-4
TGTGCCAGCAGCCCGGGGGGAGATACGCAGTATTTT
CASSPGGDTQYF
>TRBD1|TRBJ2-3|NA|TRBV19
TGTGCCACAACAGGGGGTTCTTTCACAGATACGCAGTATTTT
CATTGGSFTDTQYF
>NA|TRBJ1-2|once|TRBV7-5
TGTGCCAGAAGCCTCGAAAAGGGACCTCTCCCGGGCGGCTACACCTTC
CARSLEKGPLPGGYTF
>TRBD1|TRBJ1-3|NA|TRBV7-2
TGTGCCAGCAGCTTAGGGGTGGGACAGGGTCAATACACCATATATTTT
CASSLGVGQGQYTIYF
>NA|TRBJ1-2|NA|TRBV14
TGTGCCAGCAGCCAAGTCTCGGGGTTCGGCTATGGCTACACCTTC
CASSQVSGFGYGYTF
>NA|TRBJ1-5|NA|TRBV10-3
TGTGCCATCAGTGAAGGTGGGCGCGGCAATCAGCCCCAGCATTTT
CAISEGGRGNQPQHF
>NA|TRBJ2-1|NA|TRBV28
TGTGCCAGCAGTTTTGTGTCTAGCAGAAACAATGAGCAGTTCTTC
CASSFVSSRNNEQFF
>NA|TRBJ2-7|NA|TRBV5-6
TGTGCCAGCAGCTCCCGACAGGTCTACGAGCAGTACTTC
CASSSRQVYEQYF
>NA|TRBJ1-1|NA|TRBV7-3
TGTGCCAGCAGCTTGAGAGGACGTGGGTCCACTGAAGCTTTCTTT
CASSLRGRGSTEAFF
>TRBD1|TRBJ1-4|once|TRBV15
TGTGCCACCAGCAGAGATCTCGGGACAGCGGAAAAACTGTTTTTT
CATSRDLGTAEKLFF
>NA|TRBJ2-7|NA|TRBV11-3
TGTGCCAGCAGCCTCATCGGGAAGGGGCACGAGCAGTACTTC
CASSLIGKGHEQYF
>TRBD1|TRBJ1-5|NA|TRBV6-4
TGTGCCAGCAGTGAATCAGGGGGGGGCAATCAGCCCCAGCATTTT
CASSESGGGNQPQHF
>NA|TRBJ2-3|NA|TRBV9
TGTGCCAGCAGCGCCGGGGGGCAGGGCACGCAGTATTTT
CASSAGGQGTQYF
>NA|TRBJ2-7|NA|TRBV5-4
TGTGCCAGCAGCTTGGAGGGGGGAACCGGCGAGCAGTACTTC
CASSLEGGTGEQYF
>TRBD1|TRBJ2-1|once|TRBV7-9
TGTGCCAGCAGCTTAGCGGGGACAGGGGGCACCTTGGCCTACAATGAGCAGTTCTTC
CASSLAGTGGTLAYNEQFF
>TRBD1|TRBJ1-1|few|TRBV12-5
TGTGCTAGTGGTCTACAGACAGGGGCCACTGAAGCTTTCTTT
CASGLQTGATEAFF
>NA|TRBJ2-3|NA|TRBV10-1
TGCGCCAGCAGTGAACAGGACACAGATACGCAGTATTTT
CASSEQDTDTQYF
>NA|TRBJ2-1|NA|TRBV30
TGTGCCTGGAGAGCCCGCCGGGGTGAGCAGTTCTTC
CAWRARRGEQFF
>NA|TRBJ2-1|NA|TRBV27
TGTGCCAGCAGTTTATCGGATGCAGGGGGGAAGGATGAGCAGTTCTTC
CASSLSDAGGKDEQFF
>NA|TRBJ1-4|NA|TRBV6-1
TGTGCCAGCAGTGAACAGGGTCGTAATGAAAAACTGTTTTTT
CASSEQGRNEKLFF
>NA|TRBJ1-3|NA|TRBV19
TGTGCCAGTGGACTAGGGGCGTCCGGAAACACCATATATTTT
CASGLGASGNTIYF
>NA|TRBJ1-2|NA|TRBV5-1
TGCGCCAGCAGCTTGGCCTCCCCATATGGCTACACCTTC
CASSLASPYGYTF
>NA|TRBJ1-3|NA|TRBV7-9
TGTGCCAGCAGCTTAAATGTTTTAACCGGGGACTCTGGAAACACCATATATTTT
CASSLNVLTGDSGNTIYF
>TRBD1|TRBJ1-5|NA|TRBV7-2
TGTGCCAGCAGCCCAGGGACAGATCAGCCCCAGCATTTT
CASSPGTDQPQHF
>TRBD2|TRBJ2-7|NA|TRBV7-2
TGTGCCAGCAGGTTGGGTAGCGGGCTCGCCTACGAGCAGTACTTC
CASRLGSGLAYEQYF
>TRBD2|TRBJ2-1|NA|TRBV5-4
TGTGCCAGCAGCCTCGGGACTAGCAGTGGTGAGCAGTTCTTC
CASSLGTSSGEQFF
>TRBD1|TRBJ1-2|NA|TRBV6-2/TRBV6-3
TGTGCCAGCAGTCTTAGGACAGGGAACTTATTCTTCTATGGCTACACCTTC
CASSLRTGNLFFYGYTF
>TRBD2|TRBJ2-7|NA|TRBV11-3
TGTGCCAGCAGCTTAGCGGCTAGCGGTTCCTACGAGCAGTACTTC
CASSLAASGSYEQYF
>NA|TRBJ1-5|NA|TRBV7-8
TGTGCCAGCAGCTTAGTAGTTTCAGGGAAGCCCCAGCATTTT
CASSLVVSGKPQHF
>NA|TRBJ1-2|NA|TRBV7-3
TGTGCCAGCAGCTCCGGCGGACACGATGGCTACACCTTC
CASSSGGHDGYTF
>TRBD1|TRBJ2-7|NA|TRBV5-5
TGTGCCAGCAGTGGTCGTCCGGGACAGAGCTCCTACGAGCAGTACTTC
CASSGRPGQSSYEQYF
>TRBD1|TRBJ2-3|NA|TRBV10-3
TGTGCCATCAGTCGACAGGGCAGGGGAGGCACAGATACGCAGTATTTT
CAISRQGRGGTDTQYF
>NA|TRBJ1-1|once|TRBV7-8
TGTGCCAGCAGCTTAAGGGCGAACACTGAAGCTTTCTTT
CASSLRANTEAFF
>NA|TRBJ1-1|NA|TRBV10-3
TGTGCCATCAGTGAGCCGGGCAGCCCTGAAGCTTTCTTT
CAISEPGSPEAFF